Presented here are 14 T cell receptor beta chains from one specimen sequenced in a study of T cell responses to AZD1222 COVID-19 vaccine. The protocol was immunoSEQ multiplex PCR, while the TCRdb copy is restricted to in-frame clones and leaves out a portion. This table holds some 110,000 clones, roughly 90% found once. Sequencing was performed on peripheral blood, taken on day 0 of AZD1222 vaccination. The receptors originated from an adult in good health.

The chain couples TRBV12-3 or TRBV12-4 to TRBJ1-2; tentative D call: TRBD1 (6 bases). V lost 3 bases, J lost 8 bases, and 13 bases lay in between. The CDR3 loop spans 13 amino acids. CDR3 nucleotides: TGTGCCAGCAGTTTGGAGGGGGTCGTCGGCTACACCTTC. It is translated as CASSLEGVVGYTF.

The CDR3 DNA reads as TGTGCCCTACTAGCGGGGGGAACGAGGCCCTACGAGCAGTACTTC. This codes for CALLAGGTRPYEQYF. The V and J genes are TRBV30 and TRBJ2-7; 12 nucleotides line up with TRBD2. Trimming took 8 bases from V and 2 from J; bases not matched to a gene: 10. CDR3 length: 15 residues. Germline V lookup: CDR1 GTSNPN, CDR2 SVGIG (reference sequence).

The chain recombines TRBV29-1 with TRBJ1-1; D may be TRBD1 (5 bases). Trimming removed 6 bases from V and 2 bases from J, with 13 bases in between. The CDR3 contains 13 residues. The germline gives CDR1 SQVTM, CDR2 ANQGSEA. The CDR3 DNA reads TGCAGCGTGGAGACGGGGGGTAACACTGAAGCTTTCTTT. Translated, it gives CSVETGGNTEAFF.

The chain carries TRBV27 and TRBJ2-5; TRBD2 matches at 16 bases. Germline trimming cut 4 bases from V and 1 base from J; bases unmatched to any gene: 12. Germline-derived CDR1 and CDR2 are MNHEY and SMNVEV (reference sequence). CDR3 length equals 20 residues. CDR3 loop: CASSSPGLAGGLFGQETQYF. CDR3 bases: TGTGCCAGCAGTTCACCGGGACTAGCGGGAGGGTTGTTCGGCCAAGAGACCCAGTACTTC.

The chain is built from TRBV12-5 and TRBJ1-6; 10 nucleotides align to TRBD1. V lost 4 bases and J lost 9; bases outside the gene matches: 9. This CDR3 contains 16 residues. The germline V gene encodes CDR1 LGHNT and CDR2 FRNRAP. As DNA, the CDR3 is TGTGCTAGTGGTTCTCAACCGGGACAGGGGCGTTCACCCCTCCACTTT. Encoded protein: CASGSQPGQGRSPLHF.

The genes are TRBV5-4 and TRBJ1-6; D might be TRBD1 (5 bases). The V end was cut by 2 bases, the J end by 7 bases, with 7 bases between. This CDR3 comprises 13 residues. Looked up from germline, CDR1 is SGHNT and CDR2 is YYREEE (reference sequence). The CDR3 nucleotides read TGTGCCAGCAGCTTTTCAGGGAATTCACCCCTCCACTTT. It yields the protein CASSFSGNSPLHF.

This chain links TRBV15 with TRBJ2-5; D gene unclear. CDR3 length: 13 residues. V was shortened by 0 bases and J by 5 bases, with 7 bases between the two germline ends. Germline assignment: CDR1 LNHNV and CDR2 YYDKDF (reference sequence). CDR3 DNA sequence: TGTGCCACCAGCAGAGACCCTCGGGAGACCCAGTACTTC. Encoded protein: CATSRDPRETQYF.

The V and J genes are TRBV20-1 and TRBJ2-7; D may match TRBD1 or TRBD2 (6 bases each). V gave up 3 bases and J gave up 2 bases, with 17 bases separating them. Per the germline V gene, CDR1 is DFQATT and CDR2 is SNEGSKA (reference sequence). The CDR3 spans 15 residues. CDR3: CSASFPGGGTYEQYF. The CDR3 region has the DNA TGCAGTGCTAGTTTCCCTGGAGGGGGTACCTACGAGCAGTACTTC.

This rearrangement joins TRBV29-1 to TRBJ2-2; D is possibly TRBD2 (5 bases). The CDR3 contains 14 residues. Germline V gene sequence: CDR1 SQVTM, CDR2 ANQGSEA. Trimming shortened V by 5 bases and J by 1 base, and 11 bases separated the two germline ends. CDR3 coding DNA: TGCAGCGTTACCTCGAGGGAGAACACCGGGGAGCTGTTTTTT. It translates to CSVTSRENTGELFF.

In its sample, this clone was seen once. V and J are TRBV28 and TRBJ2-2; 9 bases agree with TRBD1. Germline V gene lookup returns CDR1 MDHEN and CDR2 SYDVKM. The CDR3 covers 17 residues. Unmatched junction bases numbered 7, after V lost 2 bases and J lost 3 bases. CDR3 nucleotide sequence: TGTGCCAGCAGTTTAACCCCGGGACAGGGAGACACCGGGGAGCTGTTTTTT. Translated: CASSLTPGQGDTGELFF.

The chain recombines TRBV28 with TRBJ2-6; 10 bases align to TRBD2. V dropped 8 bases and J dropped 4; count of bases not matched to a gene: 5. This CDR3 comprises 15 residues. Per the germline V gene, CDR1 is MDHEN and CDR2 is SYDVKM. For the CDR3, the DNA is TGTGCCAGCGGGCTAGCGGGGGCCGGGGCCAACGTCCTGACTTTC. Amino acid sequence: CASGLAGAGANVLTF.

The CDR3 reads CASSPGVSSTEAFF. In DNA, the CDR3 is TGTGCCAGCTCACCCGGGGTGTCGAGCACTGAAGCTTTCTTT. This chain uses TRBV18 with TRBJ1-1; D is undetermined. CDR3 length: 14 amino acids. From germline, CDR1 is KGHSH and CDR2 LQKENI. V lost 3 bases and J 4 bases, leaving 12 bases between the germline ends.

The V and J genes are TRBV9 and TRBJ2-7, with 7 bases fitting TRBD1. V was pared by 2 bases and J by 1 base, with 3 bases of the junction left unmatched. CDR3 size: 14 residues. Looked up from germline, CDR1 is SGDLS and CDR2 is YYNGEE. CDR3 protein: CASSVQGQSYEQYF. In nucleotides, the CDR3 is TGTGCCAGCAGCGTCCAGGGACAGTCCTACGAGCAGTACTTC.

This chain links TRBV18 with TRBJ1-3; D gene unclear. V shed 6 bases and J shed 0 bases, with 12 bases lying between them. This CDR3 comprises 15 residues. From germline, CDR1 is KGHSH and CDR2 LQKENI. CDR3: CASSRSESSGNTIYF. The CDR3 DNA is TGTGCCAGCTCTCGATCAGAGAGCTCTGGAAACACCATATATTTT.